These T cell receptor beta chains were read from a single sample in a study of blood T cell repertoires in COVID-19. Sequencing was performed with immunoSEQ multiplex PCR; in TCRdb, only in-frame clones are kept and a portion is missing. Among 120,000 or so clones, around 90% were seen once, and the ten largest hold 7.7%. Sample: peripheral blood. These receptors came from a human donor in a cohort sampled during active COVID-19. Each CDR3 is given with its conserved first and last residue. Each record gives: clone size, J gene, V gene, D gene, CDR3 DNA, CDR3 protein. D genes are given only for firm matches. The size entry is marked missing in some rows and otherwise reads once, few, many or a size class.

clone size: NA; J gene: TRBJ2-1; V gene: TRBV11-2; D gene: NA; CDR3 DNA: TGTGCCAGCAGCTACAACCCTGACAATGAGCAGTTCTTC; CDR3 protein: CASSYNPDNEQFF
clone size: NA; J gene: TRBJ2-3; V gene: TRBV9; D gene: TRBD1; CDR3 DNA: TGTGCCAGCAGCTCCGACAGGGGGTTGTATACAGATACGCAGTATTTT; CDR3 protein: CASSSDRGLYTDTQYF
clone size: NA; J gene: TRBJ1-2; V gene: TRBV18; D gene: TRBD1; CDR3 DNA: TGTGCCAGCTCACCCAACCCGGACAGGGTCGGCTATGGCTACACCTTC; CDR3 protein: CASSPNPDRVGYGYTF
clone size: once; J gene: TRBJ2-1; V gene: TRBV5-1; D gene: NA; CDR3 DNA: TGCGCCAGCACCGGGACACCGGACCCAGTCGATGAGCAGTTCTTC; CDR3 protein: CASTGTPDPVDEQFF
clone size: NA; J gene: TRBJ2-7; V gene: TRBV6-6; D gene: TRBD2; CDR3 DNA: TGTGCCAGCAGTCAGCTCCCGGGACTAGCGGGAGGACGCGAGCAGTACTTC; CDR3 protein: CASSQLPGLAGGREQYF
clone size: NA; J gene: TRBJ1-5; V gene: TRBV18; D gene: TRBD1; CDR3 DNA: TGTGCCAGCTCCTCCGGGACAGCCTCTTCCAATCAGCCCCAGCATTTT; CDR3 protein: CASSSGTASSNQPQHF
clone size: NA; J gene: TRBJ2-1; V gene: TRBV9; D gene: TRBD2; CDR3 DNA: TGTGCCAGCAGCCCAAGTCTAGCGGCGAACTACAATGAGCAGTTCTTC; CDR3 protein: CASSPSLAANYNEQFF
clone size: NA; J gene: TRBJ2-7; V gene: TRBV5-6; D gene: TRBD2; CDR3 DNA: TGTGCCAGCAGCGTTTATCCGTCTAGCGGGATTATCTACGAGCAGTACTTC; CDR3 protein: CASSVYPSSGIIYEQYF
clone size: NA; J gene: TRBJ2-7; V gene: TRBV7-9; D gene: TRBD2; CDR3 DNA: TGTGCCAGCAGCCCTTGGTCGGGGGGTATTGGCTACGAGCAGTACTTC; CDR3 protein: CASSPWSGGIGYEQYF
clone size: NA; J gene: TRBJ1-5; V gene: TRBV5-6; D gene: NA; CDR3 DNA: TGTGCCAGCAGCTTGACAGGCCCCGATCAGCCCCAGCATTTT; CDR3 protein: CASSLTGPDQPQHF
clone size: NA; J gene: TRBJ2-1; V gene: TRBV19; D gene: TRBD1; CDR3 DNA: TGTGCCAGTAGTATAGGGACAGGGGGCGGTGAGCAGTTCTTC; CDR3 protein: CASSIGTGGGEQFF
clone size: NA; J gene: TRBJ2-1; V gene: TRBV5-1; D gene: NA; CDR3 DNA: TGCGCCAGCAGTCCGGGCCTAGCGCCCCAGCAGTTCTTC; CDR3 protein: CASSPGLAPQQFF
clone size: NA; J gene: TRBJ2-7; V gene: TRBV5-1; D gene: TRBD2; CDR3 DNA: TGCGCCAGCAGCAACCCCGGGACTAGTTCCTACGAGCAGTACTTC; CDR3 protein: CASSNPGTSSYEQYF
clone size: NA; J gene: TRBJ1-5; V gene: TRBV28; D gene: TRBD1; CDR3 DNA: TGTGCCAGCAGGGGGGGACAGGGGAATGATCAGCCCCAGCATTTT; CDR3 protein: CASRGGQGNDQPQHF
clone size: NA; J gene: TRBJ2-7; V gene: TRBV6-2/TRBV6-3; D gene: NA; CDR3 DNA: TGTGCCAGCAGTTCAACAGGGGGGGGTCAAGACGAGCAGTACTTC; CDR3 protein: CASSSTGGGQDEQYF
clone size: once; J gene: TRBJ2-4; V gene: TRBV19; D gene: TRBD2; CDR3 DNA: TGTGCCAGTAGTAAGACTAGCGGGAGTGGCGGCAAAAACATTCAGTACTTC; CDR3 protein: CASSKTSGSGGKNIQYF
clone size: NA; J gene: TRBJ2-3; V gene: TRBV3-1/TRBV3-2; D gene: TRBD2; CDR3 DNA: TGTGCCAGCAGCGCTGGGACTAGCGGGCTCCCTTTCGGAGATACGCAGTATTTT; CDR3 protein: CASSAGTSGLPFGDTQYF
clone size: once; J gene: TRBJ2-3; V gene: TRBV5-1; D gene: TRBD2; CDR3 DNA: TGCGCCAGCAGCTCCGGCATTAAGACTAGCGGGATTAGGAGGGTCGTAAAGGGCAGAGATACGCAGTATTTT; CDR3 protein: CASSSGIKTSGIRRVVKGRDTQYF
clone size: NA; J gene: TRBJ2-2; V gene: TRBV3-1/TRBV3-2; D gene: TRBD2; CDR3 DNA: TGTGCCAGCAGCCAAGACCCCAGCGGGGCGACCGGGGAGCTGTTTTTT; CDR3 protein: CASSQDPSGATGELFF
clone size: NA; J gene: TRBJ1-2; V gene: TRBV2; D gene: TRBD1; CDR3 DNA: TGTGCCAGCAGAGGGACAGGGAGCTTCTATGGCTACACCTTC; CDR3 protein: CASRGTGSFYGYTF
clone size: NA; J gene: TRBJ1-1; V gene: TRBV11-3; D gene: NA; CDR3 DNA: TGTGCCAGCAGCCCACACACGAACACTGAAGCTTTCTTT; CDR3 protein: CASSPHTNTEAFF
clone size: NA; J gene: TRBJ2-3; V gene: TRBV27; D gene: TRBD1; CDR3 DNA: TGTGCCAGCAGTTTATTCCGCCCCACCCTCGGGGCAGGGGGCGCCGCAGATACGCAGTATTTT; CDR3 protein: CASSLFRPTLGAGGAADTQYF
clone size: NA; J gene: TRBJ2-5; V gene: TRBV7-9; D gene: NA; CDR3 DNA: TGTGCCAGCAGCCCAACGCACAGGACGATCCAAGAGACCCAGTACTTC; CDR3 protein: CASSPTHRTIQETQYF
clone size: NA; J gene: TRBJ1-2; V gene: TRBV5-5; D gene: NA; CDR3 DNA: TGTGCCAGCAGCTTGGCCTCAGGGGTGATCTATGGCTACACCTTC; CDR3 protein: CASSLASGVIYGYTF
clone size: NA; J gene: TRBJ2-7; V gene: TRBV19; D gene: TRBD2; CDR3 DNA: TGTGCCAGTAGTAAGGAGCGGGGGTCCTCCTACGAGCAGTACTTC; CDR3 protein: CASSKERGSSYEQYF
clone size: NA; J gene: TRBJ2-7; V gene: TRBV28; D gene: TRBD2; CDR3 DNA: TGTGCCAGCAGTTTATCTAGCGGGAGGACCTACGAGCAGTACTTC; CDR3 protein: CASSLSSGRTYEQYF
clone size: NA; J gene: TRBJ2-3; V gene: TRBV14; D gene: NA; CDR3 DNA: TGTGCCAGCAACCTCGGGGGGCTCGGCACAGATACGCAGTATTTT; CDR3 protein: CASNLGGLGTDTQYF
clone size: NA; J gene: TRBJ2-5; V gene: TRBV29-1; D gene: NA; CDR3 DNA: TGCAGCGTTGAAAGCCAGGGAACGAGGGAGACCCAGTACTTC; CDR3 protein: CSVESQGTRETQYF